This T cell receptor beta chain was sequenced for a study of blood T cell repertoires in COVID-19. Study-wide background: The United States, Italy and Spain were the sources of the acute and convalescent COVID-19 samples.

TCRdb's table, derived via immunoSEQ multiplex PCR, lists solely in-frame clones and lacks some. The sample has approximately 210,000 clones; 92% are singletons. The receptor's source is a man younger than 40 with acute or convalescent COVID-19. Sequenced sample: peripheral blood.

CDR3 DNA sequence: TGTGCCAGCAGAACGGGGACAGCCACCGAAGCTTTCTTT. Protein product: CASRTGTATEAFF. The V gene is TRBV11-2, the J gene TRBJ1-1; 7 positions match TRBD1. This CDR3 comprises 13 residues. Per germline, CDR1 SGHAT and CDR2 FQNNGV. V shed 6 bases and J 8 bases; nucleotides not matched to a gene: 9.